This T cell receptor (beta chain) is from a study of control samples from healthy donors and cancer patients. This CDR3 has 17 residues. Germline V gene data show CDR1 as SGHDT and CDR2 as YYEEEE. V lost 4 bases and J lost 2; bases outside the gene matches: 9. The assay was immunoSEQ multiplex PCR, and TCRdb's table has in-frame clones only and misses some. The profile shows some 140,000 clones, approximately 92% of them singletons. Sequencing was carried out using blood. The chain employs TRBV5-6 and TRBJ1-6; 7 bases agree with TRBD1. The source of this sequence is a man between 25 and 39 years old in good health. The CDR3 sequence: CASSVDRRTAYNSPLHF. CDR3 DNA sequence: TGTGCCAGCAGCGTGGACAGGAGAACCGCCTATAATTCACCCCTCCACTTT.